This entry features one TCR beta chain sequence. Its antigen is unknown. The CDR3 contains 15 residues. J gave up 2 bases and V 6 bases, and 9 bases lay outside the gene matches. This record belongs to a study of T cell repertoires in cytomegalovirus infection. In the study overall: HLA-B-restricted CMV epitopes that are well studied, plus recently identified HLA-C-restricted ones, were used by the study. An indication of both CMV infection and matching HLA type came from public TCR beta signatures.

Notes on the study in general: Across the ex vivo response, the dominant clonotypes were HLA-C-restricted CMV-specific TCR beta clonotypes.

TCRdb itself ran the reads through MiXCR, one entry per CDR3 protein. The sample consists of about 570,000 distinct CDR3 sequences, roughly 43% of them appearing once. This chain joins TRBV12-3 or TRBV12-4 and TRBJ2-5, with 7 bases identical to TRBD2. The sequencing here drew on cultured PBMCs, taken from culture after CMV antigen stimulation. The TCR sequence derives from a human donor in good health (CMV status not recorded). Some clones in this sample may be carry-over from other donors' samples. The CDR3 nucleotides read TGTGCCAGCAGCAGACCGGCTAGCGGACAAGAGACCCAGTACTTC. Translation: CASSRPASGQETQYF.